The subject of this entry is one T cell receptor beta chain. It was with 60 Vbeta and 13 Jbeta primers that the PCR ran. Data came from immunoSEQ multiplex PCR; TCRdb stores just in-frame clones and leaves some out. The table includes approximately 79,000 clones, roughly 79% detected once. The CDR3 covers 15 residues. Germline CDR1 reads MNHEY; CDR2 reads SVGAGI. Trimming at V came to 6 bases and at J to 4 bases, leaving 10 bases not matched to a gene. This entry belongs to a study of cytomegalovirus exposure and HLA in healthy donors. Study as a whole: Genotyping of more than 300 donors showed that about 79% belonged to the Caucasian-associated ancestry cluster.

The receptor comes from a woman aged 40 to 50 in good health and CMV-seropositive. The sequenced sample was PBMCs. The chain combines TRBV6-5 with TRBJ2-7, with 9 bases lining up with TRBD1. The CDR3 DNA follows: TGTGCCAGCAGCTCTAGTGGGACAGGGCCTTACGAGCAGTACTTC. Translated, it gives CASSSSGTGPYEQYF.